One and the same sample provided the 25 T cell receptor beta chains below, sequenced in a study of response to subunit inactivated influenza vaccine. In TCRdb, the RT-PCR reads were re-called with MiXCR into one record per CDR3 protein. The table shows 800,000 or so distinct CDR3 sequences, with approximately 21% occurring only once. This specimen was PBMCs from blood, taken about 5 days after vaccination. The receptors derive from a man in his fifties or sixties who received an inactivated influenza vaccine.

A few counts support this clonotype. The chain combines TRBV7-8 with TRBJ2-5; TRBD1 might be the D (6 bases). The germline CDR1 and CDR2 sequences are SGHVS and FQNEAQ. This CDR3 spans 14 amino acids. V dropped 3 bases and J dropped 4 bases, with 12 bases sitting between them. CDR3 nucleotides: TGTGCCAGCAGCTTGGGGGAGACAGGAGAGACCCAGTACTTC. Its translation: CASSLGETGETQYF.

This chain joins TRBV29-1 and TRBJ2-6, with 7 nucleotides matching TRBD1. Trimming cost V 7 bases and J 4 bases; bases outside gene matches: 7. Germline assignment: CDR1 SQVTM and CDR2 ANQGSEA. This CDR3 region has 14 residues. The CDR3 protein is CSAKTGAGANVLTF. The CDR3 nucleotides are TGCAGCGCAAAAACAGGGGCCGGGGCCAACGTCCTGACTTTC.

At least ten counts were recorded for this clonotype. V gene TRBV12-3 or TRBV12-4 combines with J gene TRBJ2-7; D not certain. Trimming stripped 7 bases from V and 0 bases from J, with 7 bases between. CDR3 size: 12 residues. CDR3 amino acids: CASTGHSYEQYF. In DNA form, the CDR3 reads TGTGCCAGCACAGGTCACTCCTACGAGCAGTACTTC.

The CDR3 protein is CASSLLRGGRNEQFF. Here the CDR3 DNA reads TGTGCCAGCAGTTTATTACGGGGGGGGCGGAATGAGCAGTTCTTC. The rearrangement uses TRBV6-5 and TRBJ2-1, with 8 positions matching TRBD2. V was clipped by 4 bases and J by 7 bases; unmatched bases: 9. Germline V gene sequence: CDR1 MNHEY, CDR2 SVGAGI. The CDR3 sequence is 15 residues long.

The sample holds a few counts of this clonotype. The chain has TRBV28 and TRBJ2-5; 7 bases fit TRBD1. The CDR3 is 14 amino acids. CDR1 is MDHEN, CDR2 SYDVKM, per germline. J gave up 2 bases and V 6 bases, and 6 bases lay outside the gene matches. CDR3 nucleotide sequence: TGTGCCAGCAGCAATGACAGGGAACAAGAGACCCAGTACTTC. This codes for CASSNDREQETQYF.

This clonotype was detected a few times. This chain uses TRBV7-2 with TRBJ1-2, with TRBD1 matching over 8 bases. Germline trimming cut 2 bases from V and 2 bases from J; bases unmatched to any gene: 7. Germline lookup yields CDR1 SGHTA and CDR2 FQGNSA. This CDR3 has 16 residues. The CDR3 sequence is CASSLTLRTGNYGYTF. The CDR3 DNA is TGTGCCAGCAGCTTAACCCTAAGGACAGGGAACTATGGCTACACCTTC.

The rearrangement joins TRBV7-8 to TRBJ2-1; D is undetermined. The CDR3 loop spans 11 amino acids. Trimming removed 5 bases at V and 10 bases at J, with 9 bases between. Germline V CDR1 and CDR2: SGHVS, FQNEAQ. This chain's CDR3 is CASSQREEQFF. The CDR3, as DNA: TGTGCCAGCAGCCAACGCGAGGAGCAGTTCTTC.

This clonotype was seen more than once but under ten times. V gene TRBV10-3 combines with J gene TRBJ1-1; D gene uncertain. CDR3 length: 15 residues. Germline V gene data show CDR1 as ENHRY and CDR2 as SYGVKD. V was clipped by 0 bases and J by 4 bases, with 12 bases between them. The CDR3 sequence: CAISESSWTATEAFF. For the CDR3, the DNA is TGTGCCATCAGTGAGTCGAGTTGGACCGCCACTGAAGCTTTCTTT.

This chain uses TRBV4-1 with TRBJ2-5; D not resolved. Germline assignment: CDR1 MGHRA and CDR2 YSYEKL. The ends were cut back, 0 bases at V and 1 base at J, with 15 bases in the middle. This CDR3 has 17 amino acids. CDR3 loop: CASSQDVEGFAQETQYF. In nucleotides, the CDR3 is TGCGCCAGCAGCCAAGATGTCGAAGGCTTCGCCCAAGAGACCCAGTACTTC.

This clonotype came up a few times. This chain uses TRBV24-1 with TRBJ2-1; D gene unclear. The V gene lost 5 bases and the J gene lost 0 bases, with 16 bases spanning the gap. The CDR3 spans 17 residues. CDR1 and CDR2 from the germline V gene are KGHDR and SFDVKD. CDR3 DNA: TGTGCCACCAGTGTTAAATCGGGCACGCGCTCCTACAATGAGCAGTTCTTC. Its translation is CATSVKSGTRSYNEQFF.

The V and J genes are TRBV9 and TRBJ2-7; possibly TRBD1 or TRBD2 for D (5 bases each). Trimming shortened V by 1 base and J by 3 bases, and 14 bases separated the two germline ends. The CDR3 loop spans 15 amino acids. Germline V gives CDR1 SGDLS, CDR2 YYNGEE. The CDR3 DNA is TGTGCCAGCAGCGTATCCCCGGGACCCCACTACGAGCAGTACTTC. The encoded protein is CASSVSPGPHYEQYF.

This chain connects TRBV7-8 to TRBJ2-1, with D uncertain. Per the germline V gene, CDR1 is SGHVS and CDR2 is FQNEAQ. This CDR3 region has 15 residues. The V end lost 2 bases, the J end lost 3 bases, and 11 bases lay between the germline ends. Written as DNA, the CDR3 is TGTGCCAGCAGCTTACGGCGCCCGCTCTACAATGAGCAGTTCTTC. Protein sequence: CASSLRRPLYNEQFF.

This clonotype was counted between two and nine times. The gene calls are TRBV5-1 and TRBJ1-2, with TRBD1 as a possible D gene (5 bases). CDR1 and CDR2 from the germline V gene are SGHRS and YFSETQ. The CDR3 is 14 residues long. Trimming took off 1 base at V and 5 bases at J, with 12 bases between the two ends. CDR3: CASSLTQGQYGYTF. The CDR3 DNA sequence: TGCGCCAGCAGCTTGACGCAGGGCCAGTATGGCTACACCTTC.

This clonotype showed up just a few times. J is TRBJ2-1 and V is TRBV20-1; 9 positions match TRBD2. V trimming: 3 bases; J trimming: 4 bases; junction bases outside the gene matches: 13. CDR3 length: 17 residues. CDR1 DFQATT and CDR2 SNEGSKA come from the germline V gene (reference sequence). The CDR3 DNA is TGCAGTGCTAGGGGTGGCGTTCTAGCGGGAACATACAATGAGCAGTTCTTC. Its translation is CSARGGVLAGTYNEQFF.

This sequence joins TRBV7-9 and TRBJ1-1; D is ambiguous. Trimming cost V 6 bases and J 3 bases, with 14 bases left between them. CDR3 length: 14 amino acids. Germline V gene lookup returns CDR1 SEHNR and CDR2 FQNEAQ (reference sequence). This CDR3 reads CASSPWALDTEAFF. The CDR3 DNA is TGTGCCAGCAGTCCATGGGCCTTGGACACTGAAGCTTTCTTT.

Only a few counts were recorded for this clonotype. V usage is TRBV9 and J usage is TRBJ2-5; D may be TRBD2 (7 bases). Trimming cost V 5 bases and J 1 base, with 12 bases left between them. There are 14 residues in the CDR3. CDR1 is SGDLS and CDR2 is YYNGEE in the germline V gene. CDR3 loop: CASSGAGAQETQYF. The CDR3 region has the DNA TGTGCCAGCAGTGGTGCGGGGGCCCAAGAGACCCAGTACTTC.

The rearrangement joins TRBV7-3 to TRBJ1-2, with unresolved D. Germline assignment: CDR1 SGHTA and CDR2 FQGTGA. V lost 4 bases and J lost 3, with 12 bases in between. This CDR3 comprises 14 residues. The CDR3 DNA reads TGTGCCAGCAGCTCCCTCCTCCGGGACTATGGCTACACCTTC. It specifies CASSSLLRDYGYTF.

The chain carries TRBV11-2 and TRBJ2-3; D uncertain. The germline CDR1 and CDR2 sequences are SGHAT and FQNNGV. The CDR3 has 13 amino acids. Trimming left V 7 bases short and J 3 bases short, with 11 bases between. CDR3 sequence (DNA): TGTGCCAGCACCGGAATCAGGACAGATACGCAGTATTTT. Translating it yields CASTGIRTDTQYF.

The chain recombines TRBV9 with TRBJ2-1; 13 bases fit TRBD2. The CDR3 is 18 residues long. Germline values: CDR1 SGDLS, CDR2 YYNGEE. With 1 base clipped from V and 7 bases from J, the junction kept 11 bases outside the gene matches. The CDR3: CASSVRGGELAGGNEQFF. CDR3 nucleotides: TGTGCCAGCAGCGTAAGGGGAGGGGAACTAGCGGGGGGGAATGAGCAGTTCTTC.

This clonotype was detected only a few times. The chain carries TRBV5-1 and TRBJ2-2; 7 bases are a match to TRBD1. CDR3 length: 14 amino acids. Germline V gene sequence: CDR1 SGHRS, CDR2 YFSETQ. Trimming at V came to 2 bases and at J to 6 bases, leaving 4 bases not matched to a gene. The CDR3 is CASSFTGEAGELFF. The CDR3 coding sequence is TGCGCCAGCAGCTTCACAGGGGAAGCCGGGGAGCTGTTTTTT.

This clonotype showed up many times. The chain recombines TRBV12-3 or TRBV12-4 with TRBJ2-7; D is ambiguous. V lost 3 bases to trimming and J lost 2 bases, with 8 bases between them. The CDR3 totals 13 residues. The CDR3 DNA reads TGTGCCAGCAGTTTTGGAGAGACCTACGAGCAGTACTTC. It codes for CASSFGETYEQYF.

The chain joins TRBV6-2 or TRBV6-3 to TRBJ2-1; D is unclear. The CDR3 contains 12 residues. Trimming stripped 2 bases from V and 7 bases from J, with 6 bases between. CDR1 MNHEY and CDR2 SVGEGT come from the germline V gene. The CDR3 spells CASSYPTNEQFF. The CDR3, as DNA: TGTGCCAGCAGTTACCCCACGAATGAGCAGTTCTTC.

This chain connects TRBV7-8 to TRBJ1-1; D unclear. CDR3 size: 15 residues. The V end was cut by 5 bases, the J end by 3 bases, with 16 bases between. Looked up from germline, CDR1 is SGHVS and CDR2 is FQNEAQ. The chain's CDR3 is CASSRGASLYTEAFF. CDR3 coding DNA: TGTGCCAGCAGCAGAGGTGCCAGTCTTTACACTGAAGCTTTCTTT.

This sequence joins TRBV4-1 and TRBJ2-7, with a weak D call TRBD1 (6 bases). The V gene's germline CDR1 is MGHRA and CDR2 YSYEKL. V lost 6 bases, J lost 0 bases, and 15 bases lay in between. The CDR3 consists of 15 residues. The DNA for the CDR3 is TGCGCCAGCAGTCCCCTCGGACAGAGCTCCTACGAGCAGTACTTC. Its protein product is CASSPLGQSSYEQYF.

This clonotype has a handful of counts. CDR3 bases: TGCAGTGCTAGTAGGCAGGGAAGTTACTACGAGCAGTACTTC. Translation gives CSASRQGSYYEQYF. The chain employs TRBV20-1 and TRBJ2-7; tentative D call: TRBD1 (5 bases). With 3 bases removed from V and 3 bases from J, the gap between germline ends came to 15 bases. The CDR3 contains 14 residues. CDR1 is DFQATT and CDR2 is SNEGSKA in the germline V gene (reference sequence).